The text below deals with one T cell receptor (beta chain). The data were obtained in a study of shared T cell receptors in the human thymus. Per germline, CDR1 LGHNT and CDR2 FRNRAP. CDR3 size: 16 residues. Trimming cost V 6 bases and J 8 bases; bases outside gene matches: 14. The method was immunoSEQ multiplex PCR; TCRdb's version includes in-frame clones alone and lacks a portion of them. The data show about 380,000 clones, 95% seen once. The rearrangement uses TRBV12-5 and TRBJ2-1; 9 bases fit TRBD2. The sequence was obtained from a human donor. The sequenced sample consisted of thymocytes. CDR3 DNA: TGTGCTAGTGGATCACCGGGACTAGCTCGTTTAGATGAGCAGTTCTTC. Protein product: CASGSPGLARLDEQFF. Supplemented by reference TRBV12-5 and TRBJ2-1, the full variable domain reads DARVTQTPRHKVTEMGQEVTMRCQPILGHNTVFWYRQTMMQGLELLAYFRNRAPLDDSGMPKDRFSAEMPDATLATLKIQPSEPRDSAVYFCASGSPGLARLDEQFFGPGTRLTVL.